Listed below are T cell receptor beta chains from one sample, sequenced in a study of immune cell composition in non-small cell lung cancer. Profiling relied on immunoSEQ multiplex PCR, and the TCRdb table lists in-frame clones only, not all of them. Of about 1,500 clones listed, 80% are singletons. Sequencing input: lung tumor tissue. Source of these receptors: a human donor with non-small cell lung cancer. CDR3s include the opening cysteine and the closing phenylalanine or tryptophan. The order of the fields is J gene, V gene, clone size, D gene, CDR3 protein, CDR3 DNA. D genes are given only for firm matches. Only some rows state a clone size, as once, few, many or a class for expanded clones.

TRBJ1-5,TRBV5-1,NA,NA,CASSPGSNSNQPQHF,TGCGCCAGCAGCCCTGGGAGTAATAGCAATCAGCCCCAGCATTTT
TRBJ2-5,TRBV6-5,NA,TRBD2,CATSGGRGETQYF,TGTGCGACCAGCGGGGGGCGGGGAGAGACCCAGTACTTC
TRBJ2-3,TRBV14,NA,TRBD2,CASSQELAGSTQYF,TGTGCCAGCAGCCAAGAGCTAGCGGGGAGCACGCAGTATTTT
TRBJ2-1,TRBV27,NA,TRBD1,CASRNPRDREEYNEQFF,TGTGCCAGCAGAAATCCCCGGGACAGGGAGGAGTACAATGAGCAGTTCTTC
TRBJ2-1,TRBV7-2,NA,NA,CASSWRGYNEQFF,TGTGCCAGCAGCTGGAGGGGCTACAATGAGCAGTTCTTC
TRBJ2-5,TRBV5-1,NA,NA,CASSLRGGEIQETQYF,TGCGCCAGCAGCTTGAGGGGCGGGGAAATTCAAGAGACCCAGTACTTC
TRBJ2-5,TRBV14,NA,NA,CASSQGGPIGYQETQYF,TGTGCCAGCAGCCAAGGAGGTCCCATTGGGTACCAAGAGACCCAGTACTTC
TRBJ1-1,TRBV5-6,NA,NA,CASSPGTGTEAFF,TGTGCCAGCAGCCCCGGGACTGGCACTGAAGCTTTCTTT
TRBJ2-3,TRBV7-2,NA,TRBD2,CASSPGTSRTDTQYF,TGTGCCAGCAGCCCCGGGACTAGCCGCACAGATACGCAGTATTTT
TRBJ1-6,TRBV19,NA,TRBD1,CASRFKWTGNSPLHF,TGTGCCAGTAGGTTCAAGTGGACAGGTAATTCACCCCTCCACTTT
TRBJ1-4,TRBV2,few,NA,CASSEARGVGEKLFF,TGTGCCAGCAGTGAAGCGCGCGGGGTCGGGGAAAAACTGTTTTTT
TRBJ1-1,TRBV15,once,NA,CATSRVGQMNTEAFF,TGTGCCACCAGCAGAGTGGGCCAAATGAACACTGAAGCTTTCTTT
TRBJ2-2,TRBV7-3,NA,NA,CASSPGVGGQAGTGELFF,TGTGCCAGCAGCCCGGGGGTCGGTGGGCAGGCGGGCACCGGGGAGCTGTTTTTT
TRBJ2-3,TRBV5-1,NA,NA,CASSFRGSTDTQYF,TGCGCCAGCAGCTTTCGGGGGAGCACAGATACGCAGTATTTT
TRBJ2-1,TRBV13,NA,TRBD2,CASSLGLASGGSYGQFF,TGTGCCAGCAGCTTAGGCCTCGCTAGCGGGGGATCGTATGGGCAGTTCTTC
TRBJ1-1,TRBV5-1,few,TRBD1,CASSLRSVQGVNTEAFF,TGCGCCAGCAGCTTGCGCTCCGTACAGGGGGTGAACACTGAAGCTTTCTTT
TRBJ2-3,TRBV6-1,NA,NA,CATQGGGTDTQYF,TGTGCCACCCAGGGAGGCGGCACAGATACGCAGTATTTT
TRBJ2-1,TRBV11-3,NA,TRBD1,CASSPRDRAANEQFF,TGTGCCAGCAGCCCCCGGGACAGGGCGGCCAATGAGCAGTTCTTC
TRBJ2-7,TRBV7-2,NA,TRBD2,CASSLEASGTLGEQYF,TGTGCCAGCAGCTTAGAGGCTAGCGGGACCCTCGGGGAGCAGTACTTC
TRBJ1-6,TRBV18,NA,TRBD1,CASSPLGQGVNSPLHF,TGTGCCAGCTCACCATTAGGACAGGGGGTTAATTCACCCCTCCACTTT
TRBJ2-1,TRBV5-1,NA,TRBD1,CASSSGQGAYNEQFF,TGCGCCAGCAGCTCCGGACAGGGGGCCTACAATGAGCAGTTCTTC
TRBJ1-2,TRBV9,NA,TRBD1,CASSPRQGKDGYTF,TGTGCCAGCAGCCCCCGACAGGGTAAGGATGGCTACACCTTC
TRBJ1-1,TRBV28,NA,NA,CASSSHSRGQTEAFF,TGTGCCAGCAGTTCCCACTCCAGGGGCCAGACTGAAGCTTTCTTT
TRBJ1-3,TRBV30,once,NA,CAWGRTSSSGNTIYF,TGTGCCTGGGGCAGGACATCGAGCTCTGGAAACACCATATATTTT
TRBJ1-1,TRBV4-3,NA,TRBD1,CASSHSQGGGTEAFF,TGCGCCAGCAGCCATTCACAGGGGGGCGGCACTGAAGCTTTCTTT
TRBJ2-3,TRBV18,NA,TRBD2,CASSPRLAGGSTDTQYF,TGTGCCAGCTCACCACGGCTAGCGGGGGGGAGCACAGATACGCAGTATTTT
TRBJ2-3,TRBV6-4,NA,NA,CASSDSVRLGPDTQYF,TGTGCCAGCAGTGACTCAGTCCGATTGGGGCCAGATACGCAGTATTTT
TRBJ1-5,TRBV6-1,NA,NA,CAGGGAGGNQPQHF,TGTGCCGGGGGAGGGGCAGGGGGCAATCAGCCCCAGCATTTT
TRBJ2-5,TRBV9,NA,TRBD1,CASSVDGSGGYETQYF,TGTGCCAGCAGCGTAGACGGGTCAGGGGGCTACGAGACCCAGTACTTC
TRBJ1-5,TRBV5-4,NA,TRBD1,CASSLQGTNQPQHF,TGTGCCAGCAGCTTACAGGGGACCAATCAGCCCCAGCATTTT
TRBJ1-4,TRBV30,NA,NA,CAWSAGVSNEKLFF,TGTGCCTGGAGTGCAGGGGTTTCGAATGAAAAACTGTTTTTT
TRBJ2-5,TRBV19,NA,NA,CASSNLALPQETQYF,TGTGCCAGTAGCAACCTAGCGTTACCTCAAGAGACCCAGTACTTC
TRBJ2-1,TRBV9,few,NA,CASSLYSGSSYNEQFF,TGTGCCAGCAGCTTATATAGCGGTAGCTCCTACAATGAGCAGTTCTTC
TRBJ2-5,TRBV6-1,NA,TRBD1,CASSRGQQETQYF,TGTGCCAGCAGTCGGGGACAGCAAGAGACCCAGTACTTC
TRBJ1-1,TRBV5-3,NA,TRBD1,CASSLDPTGGTEAFF,TGTGCCAGCAGCTTGGACCCGACAGGGGGTACTGAAGCTTTCTTT
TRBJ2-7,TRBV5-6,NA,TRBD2,CASSSRWERGTYEQYF,TGTGCCAGCAGCTCCCGGTGGGAGCGGGGGACCTACGAGCAGTACTTC
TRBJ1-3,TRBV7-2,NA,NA,CASSLGGRILSGNTIYF,TGTGCCAGCAGCTTGGGAGGACGGATACTCTCTGGAAACACCATATATTTT
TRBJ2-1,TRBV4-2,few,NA,CASSQVADLNEQFF,TGTGCCAGCAGCCAAGTAGCGGACCTCAATGAGCAGTTCTTC
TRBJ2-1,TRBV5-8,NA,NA,CASTPVRGGHEQFF,TGTGCCAGCACCCCGGTCAGGGGTGGCCATGAGCAGTTCTTC
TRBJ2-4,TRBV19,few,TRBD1,CASSLGGTGPQNIQYF,TGTGCCAGTAGTCTCGGCGGGACAGGGCCCCAAAACATTCAGTACTTC
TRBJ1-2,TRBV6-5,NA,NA,CASSGDIRYGYTF,TGTGCCAGCAGCGGTGACATACGCTATGGCTACACCTTC
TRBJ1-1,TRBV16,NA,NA,CASSQSGAGDTEAFF,TGTGCCAGCAGCCAATCGGGAGCGGGGGACACTGAAGCTTTCTTT
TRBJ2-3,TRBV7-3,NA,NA,CASSPYGGAWDTQYF,TGTGCCAGCAGCCCTTATGGGGGGGCATGGGATACGCAGTATTTT
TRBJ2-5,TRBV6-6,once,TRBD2,CASSRLAGGGETQYF,TGTGCCAGCAGTCGGCTAGCGGGGGGCGGAGAGACCCAGTACTTC
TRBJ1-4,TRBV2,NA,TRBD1,CASSRPGQGTNEKLFF,TGTGCCAGCAGCCGCCCGGGACAGGGCACTAATGAAAAACTGTTTTTT
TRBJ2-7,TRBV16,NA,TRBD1,CASSQPDRADEQYF,TGTGCCAGCAGCCAACCGGACAGGGCGGACGAGCAGTACTTC
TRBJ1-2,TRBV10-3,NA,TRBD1,CAISLTGGGYTF,TGTGCCATCAGCCTGACAGGGGGCGGCTACACCTTC
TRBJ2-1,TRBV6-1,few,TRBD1,CASQDRVDEQFF,TGTGCCAGCCAGGACAGGGTGGATGAGCAGTTCTTC
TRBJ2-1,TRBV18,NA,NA,CASSLDRYNEQFF,TGTGCCAGCTCTCTCGACAGATACAATGAGCAGTTCTTC
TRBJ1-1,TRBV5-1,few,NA,CASSSTGRDTEAFF,TGCGCCAGCAGCAGTACGGGGAGGGACACTGAAGCTTTCTTT
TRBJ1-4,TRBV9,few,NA,CASSRGTEEKLFF,TGTGCCAGCAGCCGCGGGACCGAAGAAAAACTGTTTTTT
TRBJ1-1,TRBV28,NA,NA,CASSLPTAMNTEAFF,TGTGCCAGCAGTTTACCGACTGCGATGAACACTGAAGCTTTCTTT